The rows below give T cell receptor beta chains drawn from one sample of a study of cytomegalovirus exposure and HLA in healthy donors. TCRdb keeps only in-frame clones here, not all; method: immunoSEQ multiplex PCR. The sample holds roughly 130,000 clones; roughly four fifths are singletons and the top ten take over 1%. The material sequenced was PBMCs. The receptors were gathered from a boy aged 10-17 years in good health and CMV-seronegative. Each CDR3 is given with its conserved first and last residue. The order of the fields is clone size, J gene, V gene, D gene, CDR3 DNA, CDR3 protein. The D gene is left open where the match is weak. A clone size is listed for some rows: how often the clone was seen (once, few, many), or a class if it is expanded.

few,TRBJ1-4,TRBV7-2,.,TGTGCCAGCAGGGACACCGCAACTAATGAAAAACTGTTTTTT,CASRDTATNEKLFF
.,TRBJ1-2,TRBV6-5,.,TGTGCCAGCAGTTACTCGCCAGGGGACGCTTATGGCTACACCTTC,CASSYSPGDAYGYTF
.,TRBJ2-7,TRBV4-3,.,TGCGCCAGCAGCCAAGATAGGGGGGGCCTGGGGTCCTACGAGCAGTACTTC,CASSQDRGGLGSYEQYF
.,TRBJ2-5,TRBV15,.,TGTGCCACCAGCACTGACAAGGACTCGGGAGAACAAGAGACCCAGTACTTC,CATSTDKDSGEQETQYF
.,TRBJ1-1,TRBV6-1,.,TGTGCCAGCAATTTACGGGTCGCACCTAACACTGAAGCTTTCTTT,CASNLRVAPNTEAFF
once,TRBJ1-5,TRBV18,TRBD1,TGTGCCAGCTCATCGTCGGACAGGGACAATCAGCCCCAGCATTTT,CASSSSDRDNQPQHF
.,TRBJ1-1,TRBV27,TRBD1,TGTGCCAGCAGTCCGGACAGGTTGGGCCGGACTGAAGCTTTCTTT,CASSPDRLGRTEAFF
.,TRBJ2-5,TRBV11-3,.,TGTGCCAGCACCCTCGGGGTGGCCCAGTACTTC,CASTLGVAQYF
.,TRBJ2-7,TRBV7-2,.,TGTGCCAGCAGCTTATTGGGCGTAGAGCAGTACTTC,CASSLLGVEQYF
.,TRBJ1-1,TRBV6-4,.,TGTGCCAGCAGTCTCCCTGCGGGGATGAACACTGAAGCTTTCTTT,CASSLPAGMNTEAFF
once,TRBJ2-1,TRBV5-4,.,TGTGCCAGCAGCTCTCAATTCGGGACTGAGGGTGAGCAGTTCTTC,CASSSQFGTEGEQFF
.,TRBJ1-1,TRBV19,.,TGTGCCAGTACTCCTCCTTGGAGAGCCGATGAAGCTTTCTTT,CASTPPWRADEAFF
.,TRBJ2-2,TRBV29-1,.,TGCAGCGTTGTACGGGCGGACTGGCCCGGGGAGCTGTTTTTT,CSVVRADWPGELFF
.,TRBJ2-7,TRBV7-2,TRBD2,TGTGCCAGCAGCGTACTAGCGGGTACCTCCTACGAGCAGTACTTC,CASSVLAGTSYEQYF
.,TRBJ1-1,TRBV6-4,.,TGTGCCAGCAGTGACCAGGGGAACACTGAAGCTTTCTTT,CASSDQGNTEAFF
.,TRBJ1-2,TRBV5-1,TRBD1,TGCGCCAGCAGCTTGTTGACAGGGCTGGACTATGGCTACACCTTC,CASSLLTGLDYGYTF
once,TRBJ2-7,TRBV18,TRBD1,TGTGCCAGCTCACTAGGACAGGGGGACGAGCAGTACTTC,CASSLGQGDEQYF
.,TRBJ2-2,TRBV7-2,TRBD2,TGTGCCAGCAGCCCATGGGGACTAGCGGGAGCTGAAGGGGAGCTGTTTTTT,CASSPWGLAGAEGELFF
.,TRBJ2-5,TRBV4-1,TRBD1,TGCGCCAGCAGGGGGACAGGGGAAGAGACCCAGTACTTC,CASRGTGEETQYF
.,TRBJ2-3,TRBV12-5,.,TGTGCTAGTGGTTTGCTTTCAGGGGATACGCAGTATTTT,CASGLLSGDTQYF
.,TRBJ1-2,TRBV27,TRBD1,TGTGCCAGCAGTTCCCGGACAGGCCCTAACTATGGCTACACCTTC,CASSSRTGPNYGYTF
.,TRBJ1-1,TRBV11-3,.,TGTGCCAGCAGCCAAGGGACACCTGGGAAGGACACTGAAGCTTTCTTT,CASSQGTPGKDTEAFF
.,TRBJ1-2,TRBV29-1,TRBD1,TGCAGCGCTTCGACAGGGTATGGCTACACCTTC,CSASTGYGYTF
once,TRBJ1-3,TRBV7-2,.,TGTGCCAGCAGCTACCCCCGGGACATCTGGGCTGGAAACACCATATATTTT,CASSYPRDIWAGNTIYF
.,TRBJ2-1,TRBV25-1,TRBD2,TGTGCCAGCAGTCCTGGGACTACCGGGGGGAATGAGCAGTTCTTC,CASSPGTTGGNEQFF
.,TRBJ1-6,TRBV7-9,.,TGTGCCAGCAGCTTAAGCCAGCTGACATATTCACCCCTCCACTTT,CASSLSQLTYSPLHF
few,TRBJ2-7,TRBV30,.,TGTGCCTGGAGCCCCTTGGCGGCCTTCTACGAGCAGTACTTC,CAWSPLAAFYEQYF
.,TRBJ1-2,TRBV25-1,.,TGTGCCAGCAGTGGTACTTCTAACTATGGCTACACCTTC,CASSGTSNYGYTF
.,TRBJ1-2,TRBV6-1,.,TGTGCCAGCAGCCCCGCTTCGGACTATGGCTACACCTTC,CASSPASDYGYTF
.,TRBJ1-1,TRBV14,.,TGTGCCAGCAGCCGTTCTTGGGGAGAGGACACTGAAGCTTTCTTT,CASSRSWGEDTEAFF
once,TRBJ2-7,TRBV2,TRBD2,TGTGCCAGCAGCGGTACTAGCGGCCTTGCCTACGAGCAGTACTTC,CASSGTSGLAYEQYF
.,TRBJ2-1,TRBV6-6,TRBD1,TGTGCCAGCAGCCTCGGGACAGGGGGAGATGAGCAGTTCTTC,CASSLGTGGDEQFF
.,TRBJ1-1,TRBV5-4,.,TGTGCCAGCAGCTTCTCGGTGAACACTGAAGCTTTCTTT,CASSFSVNTEAFF
.,TRBJ2-2,TRBV30,.,TGTGCCTGGGCAAACCAGGGCACCGGGGAGCTGTTTTTT,CAWANQGTGELFF
.,TRBJ2-5,TRBV6-5,.,TGTGCCAGCAGTTCCCCTGGGGCAGACCAAGAGACCCAGTACTTC,CASSSPGADQETQYF
.,TRBJ1-1,TRBV19,.,TGTGCCAGTAGTATTAAAGGCAGGGTAGTCACTGAAGCTTTCTTT,CASSIKGRVVTEAFF
.,TRBJ2-3,TRBV4-1,TRBD1,TGCGCCAGCAGCCAGGCAACAGGGGAAAGGGATACGCAGTATTTT,CASSQATGERDTQYF
once,TRBJ2-7,TRBV4-3,TRBD1,TGCGCCAGCAGCCAAGTCGGGACAGCCCTCACCTACGAGCAGTACTTC,CASSQVGTALTYEQYF
.,TRBJ2-3,TRBV6-5,TRBD1,TGTGCCAGCAAGGGACAGAGGAAGGATACGCAGTATTTT,CASKGQRKDTQYF
once,TRBJ2-2,TRBV5-1,.,TGCGCCAGCAGCTTGAGGACAGATAACACCGGGGAGCTGTTTTTT,CASSLRTDNTGELFF
.,TRBJ2-1,TRBV5-4,.,TGTGCCAGCAGCACGAACGAGGGCTATGAGCAGTTCTTC,CASSTNEGYEQFF
.,TRBJ1-1,TRBV30,.,TGTGCCTGGATGGCGGGGTACACTGAAGCTTTCTTT,CAWMAGYTEAFF
.,TRBJ2-7,TRBV15,.,TGTGCCACCAGCAGAGGAAGGGGACATCCTTCCTACGAGCAGTACTTC,CATSRGRGHPSYEQYF
.,TRBJ2-1,TRBV11-3,.,TGTGCCAGCAGCGACAACTACAATGAGCAGTTCTTC,CASSDNYNEQFF
.,TRBJ2-7,TRBV2,.,TGTGCCAGCAGCGAATATCGGGACTCAGGCCAGCAGTACTTC,CASSEYRDSGQQYF